This T cell receptor (beta chain) was documented in a study of blood T cell repertoires in COVID-19. Sequencing was performed with immunoSEQ multiplex PCR; in TCRdb, only in-frame clones are kept and a portion is missing. The table includes some 270,000 clones, approximately 90% detected once. V dropped 11 bases and J dropped 1; count of bases not matched to a gene: 7. The V gene's germline CDR1 is SEHNR and CDR2 FQNEAQ (reference sequence). CDR3 length equals 13 residues. V is TRBV7-9 and J is TRBJ2-5; 7 positions match TRBD1. This TCR was sampled from a middle-aged man who had been exposed to COVID-19. Sequenced material: PBMCs or T cells enriched from blood (not recorded which). CDR3 in amino acids: CAGGQAPQETQYF. The CDR3 DNA reads TGTGCCGGTGGACAGGCCCCCCAAGAGACCCAGTACTTC.